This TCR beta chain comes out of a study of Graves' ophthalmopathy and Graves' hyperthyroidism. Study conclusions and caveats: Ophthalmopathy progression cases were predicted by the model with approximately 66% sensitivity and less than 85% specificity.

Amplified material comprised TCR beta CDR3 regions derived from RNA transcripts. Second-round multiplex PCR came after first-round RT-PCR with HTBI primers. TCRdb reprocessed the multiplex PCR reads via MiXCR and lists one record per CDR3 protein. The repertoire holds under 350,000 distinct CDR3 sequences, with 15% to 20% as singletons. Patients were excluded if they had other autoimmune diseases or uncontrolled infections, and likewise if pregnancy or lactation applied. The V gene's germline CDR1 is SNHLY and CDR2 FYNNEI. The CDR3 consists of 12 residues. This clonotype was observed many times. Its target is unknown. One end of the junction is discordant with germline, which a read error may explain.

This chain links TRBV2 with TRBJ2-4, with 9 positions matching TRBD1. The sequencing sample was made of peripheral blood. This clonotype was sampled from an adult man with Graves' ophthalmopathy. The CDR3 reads CASSGTGALRNF. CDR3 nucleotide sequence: TGTGCCAGCAGTGGGACAGGGGCACTTCGGAACTTC.